Below, one T cell receptor (beta chain) is given with its context. Universal primer sites and UMIs were introduced during 5'RACE template-switching synthesis of TCR cDNA. TCRdb redid the calling of the 5' RACE reads with MiXCR, one entry per CDR3 protein. The table lists 620,000 or so distinct CDR3 sequences, roughly an eighth of them singletons. CDR1 and CDR2 from the germline V gene are SGHRS and YFSETQ. The V end was cut by 8 bases, the J end by 6 bases, with 6 bases between. This CDR3 is 10 amino acids long. These data originate in a study of T cells after yellow fever vaccination. The sample in question was PBMCs, obtained on the day of the yellow fever booster vaccination. This receptor was taken from a young man who received the YFV17D yellow fever vaccine. The chain links TRBV5-1 to TRBJ2-1; D is unresolved. For the CDR3, the DNA is TGCGCCAGGGGAATCAATGAGCAGTTCTTC. This sequence encodes CARGINEQFF.